This TCR beta chain originates from a study of beta chain features in type 1 diabetes (dated by TCRdb to 2017 to 2018). In the study overall: Patients and healthy donors did not differ in mean age, gender distribution, total cell number or subset yield. Whereas all 30 or so donors provided naive and central memory subsets, regulatory and stem cell-like memory subsets were isolated from just 8 patients and roughly eight healthy donors. The study compared the TCRB repertoires of sorted circulating CD4+ T cell subsets in recently diagnosed type 1 diabetes patients with those in matched healthy donors. A total of under 120,000,000 sorted cells were examined across all samples, and RNA yield correlated strongly with the number of cells per subset.

Study-level results and caveats: PCR might favor shorter templates, but patient and control samples were amplified and corrected together, so any skew would affect both groups equally. Because small numbers of individuals were included in the HLA sub-analyses, any influence of HLA type on TCRB rearrangement was left unresolved. Type 1 diabetes patients showed a moderate but significant shortening of TCRB CDR3 length in all four CD4+ subsets. Because cDNA was sequenced instead of genomic DNA, activated cells with high expression could be over-represented, although the groups did not differ in activation or CD3 levels. Naive, central memory and regulatory TCRB repertoires appeared more similar among patients than among healthy donors. Fewer insertions and more nucleotide deletions at VDJ recombination sites were observed in patients with type 1 diabetes, implying thymic rearrangement abnormalities.

The High Capacity cDNA Reverse Transcription Kit was used to reverse transcribe all of the isolated RNA, meaning that expressed TCRB transcripts were what got sequenced. Deep immunoSEQ sequencing was applied to naive, central memory and regulatory T cell samples, giving an average of about 3.8 million total reads per sample. Sorted cells were lysed in RLT buffer and RNA was extracted with DNase-treated RNeasy Micro or Mini kits, depending on cell number. To prevent cross-contamination, each cell subset was processed individually, whereas patient and healthy donor samples were processed jointly. Using the immunoSEQ multiplex PCR, TCRB sequences were amplified from cDNA into 87-bp fragments spanning the CDR3 region. Sequencing of the amplicons was performed on the Illumina HiSeq platform. On the authors' methods: PCR bias was corrected computationally using synthetic template baselines, and reads within Hamming distance 2 were collapsed, with unmergeable singletons discarded. By aligning reads against IMGT, V, D and J genes, CDR3 length, and insertions or deletions at six rearrangement sites were assigned. Within each subset, clonotype counts were normalized to the number of sorted cells before true diversity and Gini coefficients were calculated with the tcR R package. Repertoire sharing was quantified using the overlap coefficient calculated on TCRB nucleotide sequences. Out-of-frame TCRB sequences from naive cells were analyzed as a proxy for the pre-selection repertoire. Sourced from immuneACCESS, this table was stored by TCRdb with only in-frame sequences that have V and J called. A share of the clones is absent; for the studies checked, an unresolved V gene accounts for under half, and the remainder has no known explanation. For V, J and clone size, that table is used; D and trimming come from the DNA. Across this sample there are 640,000 or so clones, with around 15% seen only once. The ten biggest clones cover nearly 0.04% of the sample.

On this clone itself: Its cognate antigen has yet to be identified. Nothing much larger sits one base from this clone, and base qualities are not available.

From each donor, a single peripheral blood sample of 100 to 150 mL on average was drawn into heparinised tubes. A BD FACSAria II and a panel including CD45RO, CCR7, CD25, CD127, CD95 and CD27 were used to sort naive, central memory, regulatory and stem cell-like memory CD4+ T cells. Every sorted population had a purity above 95%. PBMCs were separated immediately by Lymphoprep density gradient centrifugation and were stained directly, without being cultured. To minimize batch effects, samples were stained and sorted in pairs, one healthy donor with one patient per experiment. From a lookup of the germline V gene, CDR1 and CDR2 are SGHTA and FQGNSA. The CDR3 numbers 16 residues from cysteine through phenylalanine. CDR3 DNA is the only sequence kept; it has 48 bases, read in frame from the first base. The germline V end is reduced by 2 bases and the J end by 5 bases; junction bases left unmatched: 8.

The sequence came from a man aged 18 to 29 with type 1 diabetes. Sequencing was performed on naive CD4+ T cells from blood. In the paper's terms, the cell subset or site label means: true naive CD4+ T cells. The chain employs TRBV7-2 and TRBJ2-3, with 9 bases in between that match TRBD2. The bases read TGTGCCAGCAGCTTAAACATAGGCGGGGGGGTAGATACGCAGTATTTT. This sequence encodes CASSLNIGGGVDTQYF.